The T cell receptor (beta chain) described here comes from a study of STAT3 mutations in large granular lymphocyte leukemia. Whole-study context: Approximately 40% of treated T-LGLL patients showed hematologic response to immunosuppression. Whole-study findings and limits: Persisting codominant clonotypes may have hidden a small pathogenic clone. Some patients had dominant TCR clones larger than their STAT3 mutant burden. Every T-cell large granular lymphocyte leukemia patient had at least one immunodominant TCR beta clonotype.

Looked up from germline, CDR1 is SQVTM and CDR2 is ANQGSEA. Trimming took 2 bases from V and 3 from J, leaving 17 bases between them. The CDR3 totals 15 residues. Sequenced by immunoSEQ multiplex PCR; TCRdb stores in-frame clones only, minus some. The table lists about 9,200 clones, about 54% of them singletons. Of note for this clone: The antigen is unknown.

The sequencing sample was made of peripheral blood mononuclear cells. The J gene is TRBJ2-7, the V gene TRBV29-1; tentative D call: TRBD1 (5 bases). The sequence was obtained from a boy between 10 and 17 years old with T-cell large granular lymphocyte leukemia. Some clones in this sample may be carry-over from other donors' samples. DNA of the CDR3: TGCAGCGTTGAATCGAAGCTTACAGGTTACTACGAGCAGTACTTC. This sequence encodes CSVESKLTGYYEQYF.